Listed here are 22 T cell receptor beta chains from one sample, sequenced in a study of blood T cell repertoires in COVID-19. The table came from immunoSEQ multiplex PCR; TCRdb's copy has only in-frame clones and leaves some out. The sample has fewer than 65,000 clones; roughly 85% are singletons. What was sequenced was peripheral blood. The receptors were gathered from a man aged 65 to 85 with acute or convalescent COVID-19.

V and J are TRBV19 and TRBJ2-7, with 9 nucleotides matching TRBD1. V shed 5 bases, J shed 1 base, and the junction held 9 bases outside the gene matches. The CDR3 is 16 amino acids. Germline-derived CDR1 and CDR2 are LNHDA and SQIVND (reference sequence). The CDR3 loop is CASSGPGTGLSYEQYF. CDR3 nucleotide sequence: TGTGCCAGTAGTGGTCCCGGGACAGGGCTTTCCTACGAGCAGTACTTC.

The chain links TRBV6-1 to TRBJ2-2; 7 bases line up with TRBD1. Losses at the gene ends were 2 bases for V and 6 bases for J; bases not matched to a gene: 6. The germline V gene encodes CDR1 MNHNS and CDR2 SASEGT. CDR3 length equals 15 residues. The CDR3 loop is CASSETGQGAGELFF. The CDR3 DNA sequence: TGTGCCAGCAGTGAAACAGGGCAGGGGGCCGGGGAGCTGTTTTTT.

V and J are TRBV10-3 and TRBJ2-2; weak D call: TRBD1 (5 bases). Per germline, CDR1 ENHRY and CDR2 SYGVKD. This CDR3 is 17 amino acids long. V was cut by 1 base and J by 0 bases, with 12 bases left in between. In DNA form, the CDR3 reads TGTGCCATCAGTGAGTTTATAGGGGCCGCGAACACCGGGGAGCTGTTTTTT. Translating gives CAISEFIGAANTGELFF.

The CDR3 nucleotides are TGTGCCAGCAGCTTAGGACAGACGAACACTGAAGCTTTCTTT. Its protein product is CASSLGQTNTEAFF. V is TRBV6-5 and J is TRBJ1-1; tentatively, D is TRBD1 (6 bases). Between the trimmed V and J ends, which lost 6 bases and 1 base, there was a span of 12 bases. Germline V gene data show CDR1 as MNHEY and CDR2 as SVGAGI. The CDR3 covers 14 residues.

The chain couples TRBV27 to TRBJ2-4, with 11 nucleotides matching TRBD2. CDR1 is MNHEY, CDR2 SMNVEV, per germline (reference sequence). The V gene end was trimmed by 3 bases and the J gene end by 2 bases; junction bases not matched to a gene: 3. This CDR3 region has 16 residues. The CDR3 reads CASSLLAGGTKNIQYF. The CDR3 coding sequence is TGTGCCAGCAGTTTGTTAGCGGGGGGGACCAAAAACATTCAGTACTTC.

The chain links TRBV27 to TRBJ1-4; TRBD1 aligns across 7 bases. The germline CDR1 and CDR2 sequences are MNHEY and SMNVEV (reference sequence). This CDR3 has 14 residues. The trim removed 6 bases at V and 8 bases at J, leaving 9 bases unmatched. The chain's CDR3 is CASSHRQGGEKLFF. The CDR3 DNA sequence: TGTGCCAGCAGCCACCGACAGGGTGGGGAAAAACTGTTTTTT. The full variable domain, completed using reference TRBV27 and TRBJ1-4, is EAQVTQNPRYLITVTGKKLTVTCSQNMNHEYMSWYRQDPGLGLRQIYYSMNVEVTDKGDVPEGYKVSRKEKRNFPLILESPSPNQTSLYFCASSHRQGGEKLFFGSGTQLSVL.

The V gene is TRBV2, the J gene TRBJ2-1; D uncertain. The germline CDR1 and CDR2 sequences are SNHLY and FYNNEI. The CDR3 has 13 amino acids. The V gene lost 10 bases and the J gene lost 9 bases, with 19 bases spanning the gap. CDR3 in amino acids: CATSIDNWIEQFF. CDR3 coding DNA: TGTGCCACCTCGATCGACAACTGGATTGAGCAGTTCTTC.

CDR3 protein: CAWSLGGEQFF. The CDR3 region has the DNA TGTGCCTGGAGTCTGGGGGGTGAGCAGTTCTTC. The chain joins TRBV30 to TRBJ2-1; D is perhaps TRBD2 (6 bases). The germline gives CDR1 GTSNPN, CDR2 SVGIG (reference sequence). The CDR3 covers 11 residues. V was shortened by 2 bases and J by 9 bases, with 8 bases between the two germline ends.

In its sample, this clone was seen once. The V and J genes are TRBV5-8 and TRBJ1-4; 9 nucleotides match TRBD1. Germline assignment: CDR1 SGHTS and CDR2 YDEGEE. The CDR3 totals 16 residues. Trimming removed 4 bases from V and 6 bases from J; junction bases left unmatched: 10. The CDR3 nucleotides read TGTGCCAGCAGCATAGGGACAGGGCTTCTTTATGAAAAACTGTTTTTT. Protein product: CASSIGTGLLYEKLFF.

The chain couples TRBV9 to TRBJ2-3; D unclear. Germline V gives CDR1 SGDLS, CDR2 YYNGEE. CDR3 length: 12 amino acids. Trimming took off 0 bases at V and 5 bases at J, with 4 bases between the two ends. The CDR3 bases are TGTGCCAGCAGCGTAGGTCTAGATACGCAGTATTTT. Its protein is CASSVGLDTQYF.

The chain has TRBV15 and TRBJ1-5; 10 nucleotides match TRBD1. This CDR3 comprises 14 residues. Germline trimming cut 5 bases from V and 7 bases from J; bases unmatched to any gene: 5. Germline CDR1 is LNHNV and CDR2 is YYDKDF (reference sequence). CDR3 residues: CATSGTGARQPQHF. Here the CDR3 DNA reads TGTGCCACCAGCGGGACAGGGGCAAGGCAGCCCCAGCATTTT.

The gene calls are TRBV12-5 and TRBJ1-1, with 7 nucleotides matching TRBD1. Unmatched junction bases numbered 14, after V lost 7 bases and J lost 3 bases. The CDR3 is 16 amino acids. Germline V CDR1 and CDR2: LGHNT, FRNRAP. DNA of the CDR3: TGTGCTAGTGTTCCTTCCCGGGACAGCATTTACACTGAAGCTTTCTTT. This sequence encodes CASVPSRDSIYTEAFF.

This clone came up once. The V call is TRBV18, the J call TRBJ1-3; no definite D call. The germline V gene has CDR1 KGHSH and CDR2 LQKENI. The CDR3 sequence is 13 residues long. With 3 bases removed from V and 5 bases from J, the gap between germline ends came to 8 bases. CDR3 sequence reads: CASSPPGRNTIYF. The CDR3 DNA reads as TGTGCCAGCTCACCTCCGGGAAGAAACACCATATATTTT.

Comments on this clone: Within the sample, other DNA sequences also encode this same CDR3. J is TRBJ2-5 and V is TRBV28; a weak D match, TRBD1 (5 bases). Between the trimmed V and J ends, which lost 10 bases and 5 bases, there was a span of 29 bases. CDR1 is MDHEN and CDR2 is SYDVKM in the germline V gene. The CDR3 runs to 17 residues. This CDR3 reads CAIGTQGPMARRETQYF. CDR3 bases: TGTGCCATCGGCACGCAGGGCCCTATGGCCCGACGGGAGACCCAGTACTTC.

This clone was seen only a few times. This chain joins TRBV10-2 and TRBJ2-7, with no clear D. Germline V gene lookup returns CDR1 WSHSY and CDR2 SAAADI. The CDR3 consists of 15 residues. V was clipped by 3 bases and J by 0 bases, with 12 bases between them. The DNA for the CDR3 is TGCGCCAGCAGTGACTGGAGTATAAGCTCCTACGAGCAGTACTTC. It specifies CASSDWSISSYEQYF.

This rearrangement joins TRBV7-3 to TRBJ2-1; D is ambiguous. Germline CDR1 SGHTA, CDR2 FQGTGA. V lost 1 base and J 7 bases, leaving 11 bases between the germline ends. This CDR3 contains 14 residues. Written as DNA, the CDR3 is TGTGCCAGCAGCTTAAACCCGGGTGGGAATGAGCAGTTCTTC. The encoded protein is CASSLNPGGNEQFF. Combining the CDR3 with reference TRBV7-3 and TRBJ2-1 gives the whole variable domain GAGVSQTPSNKVTEKGKYVELRCDPISGHTALYWYRQSLGQGPEFLIYFQGTGAADDSGLPNDRFFAVRPEGSVSTLKIQRTERGDSAVYLCASSLNPGGNEQFFGPGTRLTVL.

The chain combines TRBV2 with TRBJ2-7; 8 bases are shared with TRBD2. Germline lookup yields CDR1 SNHLY and CDR2 FYNNEI. Unmatched junction bases numbered 14, after V lost 7 bases and J lost 12 bases. The CDR3 runs to 13 residues. CDR3 amino acids: CASTNSGGGAAYF. CDR3 bases: TGTGCCAGCACGAACTCGGGGGGGGGCGCGGCGTACTTC. Full variable domain (remainder filled in from reference TRBV2 and TRBJ2-7): EPEVTQTPSHQVTQMGQEVILRCVPISNHLYFYWYRQILGQKVEFLVSFYNNEISEKSEIFDDQFSVERPDGSNFTLKIRSTKLEDSAMYFCASTNSGGGAAYFGPGTRLTVT.

CDR3 sequence: CASSPGTGAPHEQFF. The CDR3 DNA sequence: TGTGCCAGCAGCCCCGGGACAGGGGCCCCCCATGAGCAGTTCTTC. The J gene is TRBJ2-1, the V gene TRBV6-5, with 10 bases that match TRBD1. With 6 bases clipped from V and 8 bases from J, the junction kept 10 bases outside the gene matches. The CDR3 contains 15 residues. Germline V gene data show CDR1 as MNHEY and CDR2 as SVGAGI.

In its sample, this clone ranks as medium-sized. The chain employs TRBV6-2 or TRBV6-3 and TRBJ1-2, with unresolved D. From germline, CDR1 is MNHEY and CDR2 SVGEGT. Trimming stripped 4 bases from V and 1 base from J, with 7 bases between. This CDR3 has 13 residues. CDR3 loop: CASSSPVNYGYTF. For the CDR3, the DNA is TGTGCCAGCAGTTCCCCTGTTAACTATGGCTACACCTTC.

V usage is TRBV7-8 and J usage is TRBJ2-5, with 9 bases fitting TRBD1. This CDR3 is 14 amino acids long. V lost 5 bases and J lost 2; bases outside the gene matches: 3. Germline CDR1 is SGHVS and CDR2 is FQNEAQ. Here the CDR3 reads CASSLGTGQETQYF. CDR3 bases: TGTGCCAGCAGCCTCGGGACAGGGCAAGAGACCCAGTACTTC.

J is TRBJ1-3 and V is TRBV28; the D is unclear. The germline gives CDR1 MDHEN, CDR2 SYDVKM. The CDR3 is 17 amino acids. V was clipped by 7 bases and J by 0 bases, with 19 bases between them. The CDR3 here is CASTFPSEPSSGNTIYF. The CDR3 DNA sequence: TGTGCCAGCACTTTTCCATCCGAGCCGAGCTCTGGAAACACCATATATTTT.

This chain joins TRBV19 and TRBJ2-1; 8 bases line up with TRBD2. Losses at the gene ends were 3 bases for V and 2 bases for J; bases not matched to a gene: 3. Germline lookup yields CDR1 LNHDA and CDR2 SQIVND (reference sequence). CDR3 length equals 15 residues. CDR3 sequence reads: CASSIGRGAYNEQFF. Here the CDR3 DNA reads TGTGCCAGTAGTATTGGGCGGGGGGCCTACAATGAGCAGTTCTTC.